What follows are 17 T cell receptor beta chains derived from one specimen sequenced in a study of blood T cell repertoires in COVID-19. Clones were read by immunoSEQ multiplex PCR, and TCRdb kept only the in-frame ones, dropping some. Counted here are under 110,000 clones, around 84% occurring once; the ten biggest clones make up around 2%. The material sequenced was peripheral blood. Receptors were obtained from a woman aged 70 to 79 with active or convalescent COVID-19.

The J gene is TRBJ1-1, the V gene TRBV7-8, with TRBD1 matching 9 bases. Germline assignment: CDR1 SGHVS and CDR2 FQNEAQ. The CDR3 is 15 amino acids. After removal of 4 bases from V and 0 bases from J, the junction contained 3 bases not matched to a gene. CDR3 DNA sequence: TGTGCCAGCAGCTCCACAGGGGGCGTGAACACTGAAGCTTTCTTT. Translated: CASSSTGGVNTEAFF. The full variable domain, rest sourced from reference TRBV7-8 and TRBJ1-1, is GAGVSQSPRYKVAKRGQDVALRCDPISGHVSLFWYQQALGQGPEFLTYFQNEAQLDKSGLPSDRFFAERPEGSVSTLKIQRTQQEDSAVYLCASSSTGGVNTEAFFGQGTRLTVV.

In its sample, this clone was seen a few times. The CDR3: CASSHGDRNNSPLHF. Written as DNA, the CDR3 is TGTGCCAGCAGCCATGGGGACAGGAATAATTCACCCCTCCACTTT. The rearrangement uses TRBV3-1 (or the pseudogene TRBV3-2) and TRBJ1-6, with 8 positions matching TRBD1. Trimming removed 3 bases from V and 5 bases from J; junction bases left unmatched: 3. The CDR3 has 15 amino acids. Germline values: CDR1 LGHDT, CDR2 YNNKEL (reference sequence).

The chain is built from TRBV30 and TRBJ2-7, with a tentative D call TRBD2 (6 bases). In germline, CDR1 is GTSNPN, CDR2 SVGIG (reference sequence). Trimming took 0 bases from V and 5 from J, leaving 8 bases between them. The CDR3 runs to 12 residues. The DNA for the CDR3 is TGTGCCTGGAGTGTCGGGGGAGACGAGCAGTACTTC. The encoded protein is CAWSVGGDEQYF.

This sequence joins TRBV9 and TRBJ2-5; 8 bases agree with TRBD2. The CDR3 is made up of 16 amino acids. V was pared by 3 bases and J by 2 bases, with 9 bases of the junction left unmatched. Germline V gene sequence: CDR1 SGDLS, CDR2 YYNGEE. The CDR3 DNA sequence: TGTGCCAGCAGCGCCGGCGGGACTAGGGTACAAGAGACCCAGTACTTC. Residues: CASSAGGTRVQETQYF.

The rearrangement uses TRBV6-2 or TRBV6-3 and TRBJ2-1, with 7 positions matching TRBD2. The CDR3 consists of 16 residues. Trimming cost V 0 bases and J 4 bases; bases outside gene matches: 6. CDR1 is MNHEY and CDR2 is SVGEGT in the germline V gene. The CDR3 loop is CASSYSGSGGYNEQFF. In nucleotides, the CDR3 is TGTGCCAGCAGTTACTCCGGGTCCGGGGGGTACAATGAGCAGTTCTTC.

The table lists this clone with a few counts. The chain recombines TRBV24-1 with TRBJ2-7; 8 bases fit TRBD2. The CDR3 consists of 15 residues. Germline V lookup: CDR1 KGHDR, CDR2 SFDVKD. V dropped 2 bases and J dropped 5; count of bases not matched to a gene: 7. CDR3 DNA: TGTGCCACCAGTGATTCGGGGGGGCGCAGGAACGAGCAGTACTTC. Protein: CATSDSGGRRNEQYF.

The chain links TRBV9 to TRBJ1-1; 8 bases map to TRBD1. Germline assignment: CDR1 SGDLS and CDR2 YYNGEE. The CDR3 loop spans 15 amino acids. Trimming removed 2 bases from V and 4 bases from J; junction bases left unmatched: 7. The CDR3 region is CASSVIGQGSTEAFF. The DNA of the CDR3 is TGTGCCAGCAGCGTCATAGGACAGGGCTCCACTGAAGCTTTCTTT.

The V gene is TRBV7-9, the J gene TRBJ1-2, with D unclear. Trimming removed 7 bases from V and 3 bases from J, with 9 bases in between. The CDR3 is 12 amino acids. Germline values: CDR1 SEHNR, CDR2 FQNEAQ (reference sequence). The CDR3 DNA reads as TGTGCCAGCACCATGAGAGACTATGGCTACACCTTC. It encodes CASTMRDYGYTF.

This clone came up once. Here the CDR3 reads CAWTGRGGTDTQYF. The CDR3 bases are TGTGCCTGGACAGGGAGGGGAGGCACAGATACGCAGTATTTT. The chain is built from TRBV30 and TRBJ2-3, with 7 bases identical to TRBD2. From germline, CDR1 is GTSNPN and CDR2 SVGIG (reference sequence). V was clipped by 4 bases and J by 1 base; unmatched bases: 5. The CDR3 spans 14 residues.

The rearrangement uses TRBV25-1 and TRBJ2-1, with a tentative D call TRBD2 (5 bases). The germline V gene encodes CDR1 MGHDK and CDR2 SYGVNS. V was cut by 4 bases and J by 10 bases, with 11 bases left in between. CDR3 length equals 12 residues. The CDR3 region is CASSARGIEQFF. The CDR3 coding sequence is TGTGCCAGCAGTGCCCGGGGTATCGAGCAGTTCTTC.

CDR3 DNA: TGTGCCAGCAGCCCCTTAGCGGGAGCCCAGCCCCTATCGCAGTATTTT. Its protein product is CASSPLAGAQPLSQYF. The chain carries TRBV7-2 and TRBJ2-3; the match to TRBD2 covers 9 bases. The CDR3 sequence is 16 residues long. The germline CDR1 and CDR2 sequences are SGHTA and FQGNSA. J was trimmed by 10 bases and V by 5 bases; bases with no gene match: 16.

This clone was recorded only once. This sequence joins TRBV5-4 and TRBJ2-7; TRBD2 agrees at 8 bases. The CDR3 consists of 15 residues. V lost 0 bases to trimming and J lost 4 bases; unmatched junction nucleotides: 6. Germline CDR1 is SGHNT and CDR2 is YYREEE (reference sequence). The CDR3 region is CASSLESGGVYEQYF. The CDR3 nucleotides read TGTGCCAGCAGCTTGGAGAGCGGGGGAGTATACGAGCAGTACTTC.

V is TRBV7-9 and J is TRBJ2-5; 10 positions match TRBD2. CDR1 is SEHNR, CDR2 FQNEAQ, per germline (reference sequence). V lost 4 bases to trimming and J lost 5 bases; unmatched junction nucleotides: 4. The CDR3 contains 14 residues. The CDR3 sequence is CASSSAGGPETQYF. In DNA form, the CDR3 reads TGTGCCAGCAGCTCAGCGGGAGGGCCGGAGACCCAGTACTTC.

The chain employs TRBV5-1 and TRBJ2-7; 9 nucleotides match TRBD1. The ends lost 3 bases at V and 0 bases at J; junction bases unmatched: 1. Germline CDR1 and CDR2: SGHRS and YFSETQ. This CDR3 is 14 amino acids long. This chain's CDR3 is CASSWTGDSYEQYF. The CDR3, as DNA: TGCGCCAGCAGCTGGACAGGGGACTCCTACGAGCAGTACTTC.

The chain has TRBV7-2 and TRBJ2-1; weak D call: TRBD2 (7 bases). This CDR3 is built from 16 residues. Between the trimmed V and J ends, which lost 3 bases and 7 bases, there was a span of 19 bases. Germline CDR1 and CDR2: SGHTA and FQGNSA. The CDR3: CASSLIAGALPNEQFF. DNA of the CDR3: TGTGCCAGCAGCTTGATCGCGGGGGCCTTACCTAATGAGCAGTTCTTC.

J is TRBJ1-1 and V is TRBV29-1; D might be TRBD1 (5 bases). V shed 6 bases and J shed 1 base, with 12 bases lying between them. The CDR3 is 13 amino acids. From germline, CDR1 is SQVTM and CDR2 ANQGSEA. The CDR3 bases are TGCAGCGTCGCTCAGGGCGGGAACACTGAAGCTTTCTTT. Amino acid sequence: CSVAQGGNTEAFF.

The chain joins TRBV5-5 to TRBJ2-3; 10 bases fit TRBD2. The CDR3 spans 17 residues. Per the germline V gene, CDR1 is SGHKS and CDR2 is YYEKEE (reference sequence). Trimming removed 2 bases from V and 1 base from J; junction bases left unmatched: 7. This CDR3 is CASSLNSGTSGTDTQYF. CDR3 nucleotides: TGTGCCAGCAGCTTAAATTCCGGGACTAGCGGCACAGATACGCAGTATTTT.